The rows below give T cell receptor beta chains drawn from one sample of a study of vaccination effects on CD4 cells after COVID-19. Their cognate antigens are unknown. Data came from immunoSEQ multiplex PCR; TCRdb stores just in-frame clones and leaves some out. The table has 14,000 or so clones, more than 65% seen once. The source was CD4+ T cells from PBMCs cultured with HCoV-229E spike peptides, collected before COVID-19 vaccination. Every receptor here comes from a human donor who received a COVID-19 vaccine. Each CDR3 is given with its conserved first and last residue. The D gene is left open where the match is weak. The size entry is marked missing in some rows and otherwise reads once, few, many or a size class.

>TRBJ2-2|TRBV12-5|NA|NA
TGTGCTAGTGGTTTGGTACAGGGCGACACCGGGGAGCTGTTTTTT
CASGLVQGDTGELFF
>TRBJ1-3|TRBV7-8|TRBD1|once
TGTGCCAGCAGCCCCGGACAGGGGCCCTCCTCTGGAAACACCATATATTTT
CASSPGQGPSSGNTIYF
>TRBJ1-5|TRBV6-2/TRBV6-3|NA|NA
TGTGCCAGCAGTTACAGGGCCTATAGCAATCAGCCCCAGCATTTT
CASSYRAYSNQPQHF
>TRBJ1-2|TRBV28|TRBD1|few
TGTGCCAGCAGTGTATTGACAGGGAACTATGGCTACACCTTC
CASSVLTGNYGYTF
>TRBJ2-2|TRBV11-2|TRBD2|NA
TGTGCCAGCAGCTTAGGGGGGGGGAGAACCGGGGAGCTGTTTTTT
CASSLGGGRTGELFF
>TRBJ2-7|TRBV12-3/TRBV12-4|NA|NA
TGTGCCAGCGGGAGCCCGCCCTGGGAGCAGTACTTC
CASGSPPWEQYF
>TRBJ1-4|TRBV24-1|TRBD1|NA
TGTGCCACCAGGGATGATCGGACAGGCACAGATGAAAAACTGTTTTTT
CATRDDRTGTDEKLFF
>TRBJ2-7|TRBV12-3/TRBV12-4|NA|NA
TGTGCCAGCGCTACAGGGAACTATTACGAGCAGTACTTC
CASATGNYYEQYF
>TRBJ1-5|TRBV6-6|TRBD1|NA
TGTGCCAGCAGTCGACAGGGGAATCAGCCCCAGCATTTT
CASSRQGNQPQHF
>TRBJ2-7|TRBV29-1|NA|once
TGCAGCGTTGGGGGGGGCGGGCCTTACTACGAGCAGTACTTC
CSVGGGGPYYEQYF
>TRBJ1-1|TRBV4-3|TRBD1|few
TGCGCCAGCAGCCCAGGGGGGCAGGGAGGAGTAGCTTTCTTT
CASSPGGQGGVAFF
>TRBJ2-2|TRBV3-1/TRBV3-2|NA|NA
TGTGCCAGCAGCCAAGGGGTTGACAACGGGGAGCTGTTTTTT
CASSQGVDNGELFF
>TRBJ2-7|TRBV7-9|TRBD2|NA
TGTGCCAGCAGCATCGGGACTAGCGGTTCCTACGAGCAGTACTTC
CASSIGTSGSYEQYF
>TRBJ1-1|TRBV3-1/TRBV3-2|TRBD1|NA
TGTGCCAGCAGCCAAGTAAATACAGGGGTGGTTTTCTTT
CASSQVNTGVVFF
>TRBJ1-1|TRBV10-1|NA|once
TGCGCCAGCAGTGAAGGCAGGGAGGATTTGAACACTGAAGCTTTCTTT
CASSEGREDLNTEAFF
>TRBJ2-1|TRBV28|NA|NA
TGTGCCAGCTCGAGGTCGGGAGTCTACAATGAGCAGTTCTTC
CASSRSGVYNEQFF
>TRBJ1-1|TRBV6-6|NA|once
TGTGCCAGCAGTTACTCTAGGGAAGCAACTGAAGCTTTCTTT
CASSYSREATEAFF
>TRBJ2-3|TRBV7-8|NA|once
TGTGCCAGCACCCCCCGTTTCCTAGATACGCAGTATTTT
CASTPRFLDTQYF
>TRBJ2-3|TRBV11-2|NA|NA
TGTGCCAGCAGCTTAGGACACACAGATACGCAGTATTTT
CASSLGHTDTQYF